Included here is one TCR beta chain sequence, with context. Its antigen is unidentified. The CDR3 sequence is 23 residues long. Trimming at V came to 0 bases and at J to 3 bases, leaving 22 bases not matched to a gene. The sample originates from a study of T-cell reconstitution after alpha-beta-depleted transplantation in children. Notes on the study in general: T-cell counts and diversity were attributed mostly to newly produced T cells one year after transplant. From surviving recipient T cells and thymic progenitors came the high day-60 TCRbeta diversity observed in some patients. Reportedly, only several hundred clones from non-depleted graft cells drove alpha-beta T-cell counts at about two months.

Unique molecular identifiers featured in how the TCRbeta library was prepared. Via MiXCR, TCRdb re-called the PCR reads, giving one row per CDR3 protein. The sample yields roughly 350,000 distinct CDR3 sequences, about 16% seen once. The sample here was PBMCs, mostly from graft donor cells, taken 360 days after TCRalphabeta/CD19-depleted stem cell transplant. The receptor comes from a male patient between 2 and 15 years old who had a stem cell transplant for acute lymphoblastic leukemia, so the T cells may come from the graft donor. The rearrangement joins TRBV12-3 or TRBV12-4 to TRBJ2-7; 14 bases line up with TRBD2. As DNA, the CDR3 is TGTGCCAGCAGTTTAGCTGGATGGCCTCTGAATGGACTAGCGGGAGGATTAGGCTACGAGCAGTACTTC. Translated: CASSLAGWPLNGLAGGLGYEQYF.